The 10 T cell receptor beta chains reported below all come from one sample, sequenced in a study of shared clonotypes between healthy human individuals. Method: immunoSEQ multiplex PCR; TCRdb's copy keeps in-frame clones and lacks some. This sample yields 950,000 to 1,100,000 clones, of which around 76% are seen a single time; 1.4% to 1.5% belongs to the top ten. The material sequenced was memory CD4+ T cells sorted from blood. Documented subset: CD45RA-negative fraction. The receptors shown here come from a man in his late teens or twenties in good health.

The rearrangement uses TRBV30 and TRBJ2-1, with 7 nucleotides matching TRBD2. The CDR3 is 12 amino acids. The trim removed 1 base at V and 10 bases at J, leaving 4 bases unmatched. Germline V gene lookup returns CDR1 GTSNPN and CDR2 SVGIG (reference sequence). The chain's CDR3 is CAWSGLASEQFF. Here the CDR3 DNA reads TGTGCCTGGAGTGGACTAGCTTCGGAGCAGTTCTTC.

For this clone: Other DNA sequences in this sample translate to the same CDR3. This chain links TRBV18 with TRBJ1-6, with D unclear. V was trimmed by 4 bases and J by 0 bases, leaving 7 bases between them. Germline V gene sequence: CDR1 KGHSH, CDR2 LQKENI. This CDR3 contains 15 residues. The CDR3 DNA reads TGTGCCAGCTCACTTCAAAGCTCCTATAATTCACCCCTCCACTTT. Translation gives CASSLQSSYNSPLHF. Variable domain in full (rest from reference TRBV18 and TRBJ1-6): NAGVMQNPRHLVRRRGQEARLRCSPMKGHSHVYWYRQLPEEGLKFMVYLQKENIIDESGMPKERFSAEFPKEGPSILRIQQVVRGDSAAYFCASSLQSSYNSPLHFGNGTRLTVT.

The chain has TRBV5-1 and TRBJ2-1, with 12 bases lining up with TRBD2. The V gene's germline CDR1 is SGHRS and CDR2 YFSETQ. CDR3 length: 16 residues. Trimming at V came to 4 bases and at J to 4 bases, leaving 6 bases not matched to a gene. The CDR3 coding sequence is TGCGCCAGCAGCCCGACTAGCGGGAGAGGGTACAATGAGCAGTTCTTC. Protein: CASSPTSGRGYNEQFF.

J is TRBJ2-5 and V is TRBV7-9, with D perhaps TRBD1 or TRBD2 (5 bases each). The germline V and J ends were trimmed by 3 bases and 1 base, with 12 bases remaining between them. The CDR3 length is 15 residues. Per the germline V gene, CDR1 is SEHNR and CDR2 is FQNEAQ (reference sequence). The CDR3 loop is CASSFGGSTQETQYF. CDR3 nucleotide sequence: TGTGCCAGCAGCTTTGGGGGAAGTACCCAAGAGACCCAGTACTTC.

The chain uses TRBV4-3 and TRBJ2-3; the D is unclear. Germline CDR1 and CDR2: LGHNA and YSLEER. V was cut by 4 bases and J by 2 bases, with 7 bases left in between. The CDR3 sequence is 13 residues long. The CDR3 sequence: CASSLLSTDTQYF. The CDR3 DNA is TGCGCCAGCAGCCTTCTCTCCACAGATACGCAGTATTTT.

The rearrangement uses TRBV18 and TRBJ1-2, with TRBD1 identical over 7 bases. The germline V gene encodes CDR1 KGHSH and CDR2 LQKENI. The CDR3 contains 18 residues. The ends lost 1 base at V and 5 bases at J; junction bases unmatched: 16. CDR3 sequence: CASSPLPKQGRGNYGYTF. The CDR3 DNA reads TGTGCCAGCTCACCACTCCCCAAACAGGGGAGAGGCAATTATGGCTACACCTTC.

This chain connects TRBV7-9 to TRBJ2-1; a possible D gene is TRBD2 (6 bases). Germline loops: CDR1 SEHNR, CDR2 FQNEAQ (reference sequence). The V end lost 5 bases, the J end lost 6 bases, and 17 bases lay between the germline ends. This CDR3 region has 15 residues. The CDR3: CASSAEGTPLNEQFF. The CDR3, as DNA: TGTGCCAGCAGCGCAGAAGGGACTCCGCTCAATGAGCAGTTCTTC.

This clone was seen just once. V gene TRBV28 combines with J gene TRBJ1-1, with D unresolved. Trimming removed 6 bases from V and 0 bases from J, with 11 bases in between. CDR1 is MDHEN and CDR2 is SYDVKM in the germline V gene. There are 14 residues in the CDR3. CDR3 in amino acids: CASRVTVMNTEAFF. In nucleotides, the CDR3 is TGTGCCAGCAGGGTAACTGTGATGAACACTGAAGCTTTCTTT.

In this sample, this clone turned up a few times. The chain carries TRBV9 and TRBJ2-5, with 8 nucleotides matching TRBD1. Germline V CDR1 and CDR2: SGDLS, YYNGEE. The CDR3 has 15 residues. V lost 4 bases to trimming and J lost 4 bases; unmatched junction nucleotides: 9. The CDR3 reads CASSLRQGAGETQYF. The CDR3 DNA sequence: TGTGCCAGCAGCCTTCGGCAGGGGGCCGGAGAGACCCAGTACTTC.

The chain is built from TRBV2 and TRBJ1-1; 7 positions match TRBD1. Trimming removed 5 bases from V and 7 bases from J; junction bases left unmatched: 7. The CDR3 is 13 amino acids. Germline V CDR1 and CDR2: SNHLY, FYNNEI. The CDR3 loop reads CASSIDRVNEAFF. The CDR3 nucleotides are TGTGCCAGCAGTATAGACAGGGTGAATGAAGCTTTCTTT.